This TCR beta chain stems from a study of blood T cell repertoires in COVID-19. Study summary: There were acute and convalescent COVID-19 samples, and they came from the United States, Italy and Spain. The analysed material was cDNA or gDNA that came from T cells, B-cell-depleted T cells, or PBMCs.

The germline gives CDR1 SGHAT, CDR2 FQNNGV. Trimming cost V 6 bases and J 4 bases, with 10 bases left between them. CDR3 length: 14 residues. How the authors handled the data: Amplification of reference gene primers provided the estimated nucleated cell counts. Assay: immunoSEQ multiplex PCR; the TCRdb copy retains only in-frame clones and omits some. V, J and clone size reflect that table, while D and trimming were determined from the DNA. The repertoire holds about 530,000 clones, with roughly nine tenths as singletons. Sequencing was done on a sample of peripheral blood. The V gene is TRBV11-2, the J gene TRBJ1-6; D gene ambiguous. This sequence originates from a woman between 50 and 59 years old with COVID-19, enrolled during active disease. The chain's CDR3 is CASRVTAYNSPLHF. CDR3 DNA: TGTGCCAGCAGAGTAACAGCTTATAATTCACCCCTCCACTTT.